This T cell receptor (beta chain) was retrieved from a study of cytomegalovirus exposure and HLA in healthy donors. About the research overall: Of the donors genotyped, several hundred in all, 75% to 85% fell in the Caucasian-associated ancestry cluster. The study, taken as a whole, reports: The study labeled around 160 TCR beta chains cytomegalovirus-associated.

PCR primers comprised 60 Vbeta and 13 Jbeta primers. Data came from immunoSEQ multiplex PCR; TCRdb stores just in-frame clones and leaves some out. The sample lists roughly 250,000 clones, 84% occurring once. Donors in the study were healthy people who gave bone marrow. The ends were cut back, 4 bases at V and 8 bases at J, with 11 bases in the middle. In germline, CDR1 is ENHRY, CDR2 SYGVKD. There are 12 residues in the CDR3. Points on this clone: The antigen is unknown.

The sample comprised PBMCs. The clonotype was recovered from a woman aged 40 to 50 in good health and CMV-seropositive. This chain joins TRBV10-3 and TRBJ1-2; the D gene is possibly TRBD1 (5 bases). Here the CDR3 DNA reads TGTGCCATCAGTGTCGGGGGAGCCGGCTACACCTTC. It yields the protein CAISVGGAGYTF.